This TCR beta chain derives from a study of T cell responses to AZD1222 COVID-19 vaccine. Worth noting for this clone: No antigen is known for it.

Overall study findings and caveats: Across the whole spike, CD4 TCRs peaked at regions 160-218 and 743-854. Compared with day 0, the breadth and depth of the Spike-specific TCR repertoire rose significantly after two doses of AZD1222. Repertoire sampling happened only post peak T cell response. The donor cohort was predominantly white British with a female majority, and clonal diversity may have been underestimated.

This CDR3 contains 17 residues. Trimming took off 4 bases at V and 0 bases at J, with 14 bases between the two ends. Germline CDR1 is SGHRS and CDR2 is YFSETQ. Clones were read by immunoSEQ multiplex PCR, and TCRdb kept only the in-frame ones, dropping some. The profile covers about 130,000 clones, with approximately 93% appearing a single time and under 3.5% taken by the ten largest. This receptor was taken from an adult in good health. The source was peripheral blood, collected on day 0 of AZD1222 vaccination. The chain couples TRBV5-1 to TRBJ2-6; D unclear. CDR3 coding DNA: TGCGCCAGCAGCCCGGGCGCAGTGAGCTCTGGGGCCAACGTCCTGACTTTC. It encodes CASSPGAVSSGANVLTF.